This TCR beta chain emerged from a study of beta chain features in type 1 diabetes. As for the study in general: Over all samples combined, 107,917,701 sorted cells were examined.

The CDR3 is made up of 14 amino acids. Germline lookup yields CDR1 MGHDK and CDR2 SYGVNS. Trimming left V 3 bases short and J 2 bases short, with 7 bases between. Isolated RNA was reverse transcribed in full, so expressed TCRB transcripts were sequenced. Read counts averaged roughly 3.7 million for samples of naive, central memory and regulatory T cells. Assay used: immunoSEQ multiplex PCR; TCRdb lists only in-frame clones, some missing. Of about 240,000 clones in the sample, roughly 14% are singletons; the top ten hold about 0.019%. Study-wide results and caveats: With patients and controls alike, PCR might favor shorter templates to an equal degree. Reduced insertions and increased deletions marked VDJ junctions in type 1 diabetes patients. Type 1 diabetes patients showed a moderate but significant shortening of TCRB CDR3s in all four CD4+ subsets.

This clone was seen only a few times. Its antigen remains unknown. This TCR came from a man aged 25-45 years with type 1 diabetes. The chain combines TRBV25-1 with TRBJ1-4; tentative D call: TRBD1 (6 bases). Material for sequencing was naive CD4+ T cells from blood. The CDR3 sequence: CASSDRGTNEKLFF. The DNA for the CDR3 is TGTGCCAGCAGTGACAGGGGCACTAATGAAAAACTGTTTTTT. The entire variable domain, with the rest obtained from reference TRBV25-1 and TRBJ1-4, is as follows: EADIYQTPRYLVIGTGKKITLECSQTMGHDKMYWYQQDPGMELHLIHYSYGVNSTEKGDLSSESTVSRIRTEHFPLTLESARPSHTSQYLCASSDRGTNEKLFFGSGTQLSVL.